These 18 T cell receptor beta chains came from one sample sequenced in a study of blood T cell repertoires in COVID-19 (dated by TCRdb to the early 2020s). Receptor libraries were prepared by the immunoSEQ multiplex PCR assay. Not all clones reach the TCRdb copy of this immuneACCESS table, which keeps in-frame sequences only. Checked studies attribute under half of the gap to unresolved V genes and leave the rest unexplained. The sample table holds around 280,000 clones, of which around 87% were seen once. Less than 2.5% of the sample is held by the ten biggest clonotypes. Sequencing input: peripheral blood. The receptors originated from a woman younger than 45 who had recovered from COVID-19.

The table lists this clone with a count of one. The chain recombines TRBV5-1 with TRBJ1-2; 10 positions match TRBD1. Trimming at V came to 4 bases and at J to 6 bases, leaving 6 bases not matched to a gene. The germline V gene has CDR1 SGHRS and CDR2 YFSETQ. The CDR3 length is 14 residues. The CDR3 protein is CASSELTGGDGYTF. The CDR3 coding sequence is TGCGCCAGCAGCGAACTGACAGGGGGCGATGGCTACACCTTC.

This clone has a single count. This sequence joins TRBV7-9 and TRBJ1-4; weak D call: TRBD1 (5 bases). There are 18 residues in the CDR3. Trimming removed 1 base at V and 0 bases at J, with 15 bases between. CDR1 SEHNR and CDR2 FQNEAQ come from the germline V gene (reference sequence). The CDR3: CASSLGEGRSATNEKLFF. The CDR3 DNA reads TGTGCCAGCAGCTTAGGGGAGGGGAGATCTGCAACTAATGAAAAACTGTTTTTT.

The chain carries TRBV29-1 and TRBJ1-1; D unresolved. CDR1 and CDR2 from the germline V gene are SQVTM and ANQGSEA. The V and J ends lost 2 bases and 4 bases respectively, with 14 bases between them. The CDR3 has 14 amino acids. The CDR3 sequence is CSVESGREGTEAFF. The CDR3 bases are TGCAGCGTTGAATCCGGCCGGGAGGGCACTGAAGCTTTCTTT.

The chain employs TRBV14 and TRBJ2-1, with D possibly being TRBD2 (5 bases). Germline CDR1 is SGHDN and CDR2 is FVKESK. CDR3 length equals 16 residues. V was pared by 2 bases and J by 4 bases, with 15 bases between. The CDR3 nucleotides are TGTGCCAGCAGCCAATCGGCACAGAGACTATACAATGAGCAGTTCTTC. It codes for CASSQSAQRLYNEQFF.

The chain links TRBV12-3 or TRBV12-4 to TRBJ1-4; D remains ambiguous. Deletions cut 3 bases from V and 5 bases from J, with 7 bases between. This CDR3 is built from 13 residues. CDR3: CASSFFRNEKLFF. In nucleotides, the CDR3 is TGTGCCAGCAGTTTTTTCAGAAATGAAAAACTGTTTTTT.

The gene calls are TRBV5-5 and TRBJ2-7, with 11 positions matching TRBD1. CDR1 is SGHKS and CDR2 is YYEKEE in the germline V gene (reference sequence). V lost 5 bases, J lost 5 bases, and 9 bases stayed unmatched. The CDR3 runs 15 residues. The CDR3 sequence: CASSSTGTGGNEQYF. CDR3 coding DNA: TGTGCCAGCAGTTCGACCGGGACAGGGGGAAACGAGCAGTACTTC.

This chain connects TRBV18 to TRBJ1-5; 7 bases are a match to TRBD1. CDR3 size: 14 residues. J was trimmed by 6 bases and V by 2 bases; bases with no gene match: 4. The germline V gene encodes CDR1 KGHSH and CDR2 LQKENI. The CDR3 region is CASSPKGAPQPQHF. For the CDR3, the DNA is TGTGCCAGCTCACCAAAGGGGGCTCCTCAGCCCCAGCATTTT. Full variable domain (missing parts from reference TRBV18 and TRBJ1-5): NAGVMQNPRHLVRRRGQEARLRCSPMKGHSHVYWYRQLPEEGLKFMVYLQKENIIDESGMPKERFSAEFPKEGPSILRIQQVVRGDSAAYFCASSPKGAPQPQHFGDGTRLSIL.

This clone appeared once. V usage is TRBV5-1 and J usage is TRBJ2-7; the D is unclear. Trimming stripped 2 bases from V and 0 bases from J, with 9 bases between. The CDR3 extends over 14 amino acids. Germline CDR1 is SGHRS and CDR2 is YFSETQ. CDR3 coding DNA: TGCGCCAGCAGCTTCGGGTCAGACTCCTACGAGCAGTACTTC. Protein product: CASSFGSDSYEQYF.

The DNA of the CDR3 is TGTGCCAGCAGTTACAAGGTCTCGGGGGATGAGCAGTTCTTC. It encodes CASSYKVSGDEQFF. The chain employs TRBV6-2 or TRBV6-3 and TRBJ2-1, with D perhaps matching TRBD2 (6 bases). V was shortened by 2 bases and J by 8 bases, with 13 bases between the two germline ends. Germline lookup yields CDR1 MNHEY and CDR2 SVGEGT. The CDR3 consists of 14 residues.

The rearrangement links TRBV10-3 to TRBJ1-1; D remains ambiguous. Trimming cost V 8 bases and J 4 bases, with 11 bases left between them. The CDR3 is 12 residues long. Germline V gene data show CDR1 as ENHRY and CDR2 as SYGVKD. The CDR3 protein is CAIAGGPTEAFF. In nucleotides, the CDR3 is TGTGCCATCGCGGGAGGGCCCACTGAAGCTTTCTTT.

V and J are TRBV5-1 and TRBJ2-7; 9 nucleotides match TRBD2. The V gene's germline CDR1 is SGHRS and CDR2 YFSETQ. With V trimmed by 0 bases and J by 6 bases, 7 bases remained unmatched. The CDR3 runs to 15 residues. CDR3 sequence: CASSLELAGLPEQYF. CDR3 nucleotides: TGCGCCAGCAGCTTGGAGCTAGCGGGATTGCCCGAGCAGTACTTC.

This chain connects TRBV18 to TRBJ1-3; a possible D gene is TRBD1 (6 bases). Germline V lookup: CDR1 KGHSH, CDR2 LQKENI. This CDR3 comprises 15 residues. Trimming cost V 3 bases and J 0 bases, with 9 bases left between them. CDR3 region: CASSPGTSSGNTIYF. The CDR3 nucleotides read TGTGCCAGCTCACCTGGGACATCCTCTGGAAACACCATATATTTT.

The rearrangement uses TRBV7-9 and TRBJ2-7; 8 bases align to TRBD2. V trimming: 4 bases; J trimming: 4 bases; junction bases outside the gene matches: 9. CDR3 length: 15 amino acids. Germline-derived CDR1 and CDR2 are SEHNR and FQNEAQ (reference sequence). The CDR3 DNA sequence: TGTGCCAGCAGCTCCGCGGACGGGGGGGTATACGAGCAGTACTTC. This gives the protein CASSSADGGVYEQYF.

The rearrangement joins TRBV4-3 to TRBJ1-2; D is possibly TRBD1 (5 bases). Trimming took 2 bases from V and 2 from J, leaving 15 bases between them. The CDR3 has 16 amino acids. The germline V gene encodes CDR1 LGHNA and CDR2 YSLEER. This CDR3 is CASSQRGGLGNYGYTF. CDR3 nucleotides: TGCGCCAGCAGCCAAAGGGGTGGTTTAGGGAACTATGGCTACACCTTC.

The chain links TRBV5-4 to TRBJ1-5; no firm D call. Germline-derived CDR1 and CDR2 are SGHNT and YYREEE (reference sequence). The CDR3 is 14 amino acids. The V end was cut by 4 bases, the J end by 7 bases, with 15 bases between. CDR3 residues: CASSLGGSGQPQHF. In nucleotides, the CDR3 is TGTGCCAGCAGCCTAGGAGGGTCGGGACAGCCCCAGCATTTT.

This clone was recorded a few times. This chain links TRBV7-2 with TRBJ2-5; D may be TRBD1 (6 bases). Trimming took 1 base from V and 5 from J, leaving 11 bases between them. Per germline, CDR1 SGHTA and CDR2 FQGNSA. The CDR3 runs to 14 residues. CDR3 protein: CASSLGTVRETQYF. The DNA for the CDR3 is TGTGCCAGCAGCTTAGGGACAGTACGTGAGACCCAGTACTTC.

This chain uses TRBV18 with TRBJ1-6; D call uncertain. Germline values: CDR1 KGHSH, CDR2 LQKENI. CDR3 length: 14 residues. Trimming left V 6 bases short and J 7 bases short, with 13 bases between. The CDR3 region has the DNA TGTGCCAGCTCCCGGGTCACGGGGAATTCACCCCTCCACTTT. It specifies CASSRVTGNSPLHF.

The gene calls are TRBV7-2 and TRBJ2-5; TRBD2 is a possible D gene (7 bases). CDR3 size: 15 residues. Trimming left V 4 bases short and J 5 bases short, with 17 bases between. Germline V CDR1 and CDR2: SGHTA, FQGNSA. CDR3 sequence (DNA): TGTGCCAGCAGCTGGACACCGGGGGGCGGCGAGACCCAGTACTTC. The encoded protein is CASSWTPGGGETQYF.